The 30 T cell receptor beta chains given below trace back to one sample, sequenced in a study of neoadjuvant anti-PD-1 for oral cavity cancer. Some clones are missing from TCRdb's copy, which holds only in-frame ones; the method was immunoSEQ multiplex PCR. In the table there are approximately 10,000 clones, approximately 64% of which are singletons. Time point noted: after neoadjuvant nivolumab, at surgical resection. Sequencing was performed on PBMCs, taken after nivolumab (anti-PD-1) treatment. The receptors derive from a person aged 40-85 years with oral cavity squamous cell carcinoma.

The J gene is TRBJ2-3, the V gene TRBV29-1; possible D gene TRBD2, 7 bases. CDR3 length equals 15 residues. Germline lookup yields CDR1 SQVTM and CDR2 ANQGSEA. Between the trimmed V and J ends, which lost 7 bases and 2 bases, there was a span of 19 bases. CDR3 sequence reads: CSAGSSRGATDTQYF. The CDR3 DNA reads as TGCAGCGCCGGTAGCAGCCGGGGGGCCACAGATACGCAGTATTTT.

The chain is built from TRBV5-1 and TRBJ1-1, with D hard to call. Germline CDR1 and CDR2: SGHRS and YFSETQ. This CDR3 is 15 amino acids long. Trimming took 0 bases from V and 5 from J, leaving 14 bases between them. CDR3: CASSLGVGQGTEAFF. CDR3 in DNA: TGCGCCAGCAGCTTGGGGGTCGGTCAAGGGACTGAAGCTTTCTTT.

The CDR3 loop is CASNRGSGETQYF. The CDR3 DNA reads as TGTGCCAGCAACCGGGGGTCCGGAGAGACCCAGTACTTC. V usage is TRBV6-5 and J usage is TRBJ2-5; a weak D match, TRBD2 (6 bases). Trimming stripped 7 bases from V and 4 bases from J, with 13 bases between. Germline CDR1 reads MNHEY; CDR2 reads SVGAGI. The CDR3 runs 13 residues.

This rearrangement joins TRBV28 to TRBJ1-5; no clear D. The germline gives CDR1 MDHEN, CDR2 SYDVKM. V was shortened by 6 bases and J by 0 bases, with 3 bases between the two germline ends. CDR3 length: 12 amino acids. The CDR3 DNA reads as TGTGCCAGCAGAAGTAGCAATCAGCCCCAGCATTTT. Protein: CASRSSNQPQHF.

V is TRBV14 and J is TRBJ1-6; D is undetermined. Looked up from germline, CDR1 is SGHDN and CDR2 is FVKESK. With 2 bases removed from V and 7 bases from J, the gap between germline ends came to 12 bases. CDR3 length: 15 amino acids. The CDR3 loop is CASSQTPLGNSPLHF. CDR3 in DNA: TGTGCCAGCAGCCAAACTCCACTTGGGAATTCACCCCTCCACTTT.

This clone turned up a few times. The rearrangement uses TRBV6-1 and TRBJ1-1; 7 bases fit TRBD1. V trimming: 8 bases; J trimming: 4 bases; junction bases outside the gene matches: 7. The germline V gene encodes CDR1 MNHNS and CDR2 SASEGT. The CDR3 contains 13 residues. This CDR3 is CASGNRGATEAFF. The CDR3 bases are TGTGCCAGCGGGAACAGGGGTGCCACTGAAGCTTTCTTT.

The chain recombines TRBV10-1 with TRBJ2-1; the match to TRBD2 covers 8 bases. Germline CDR1 and CDR2: WNHNN and SYGVQD (reference sequence). The ends lost 5 bases at V and 4 bases at J; junction bases unmatched: 10. The CDR3 is 16 amino acids. The CDR3 DNA is TGCGCCAGCAGTCCCTTGGGTAGCGGGGCATACAATGAGCAGTTCTTC. It translates to CASSPLGSGAYNEQFF.

V and J are TRBV4-1 and TRBJ2-6, with D unclear. Trimming took 0 bases from V and 0 from J, leaving 15 bases between them. CDR1 and CDR2 (germline): MGHRA, YSYEKL. CDR3 length equals 19 residues. The CDR3 sequence: CASSQDADGWFSGANVLTF. The CDR3 region has the DNA TGCGCCAGCAGCCAAGATGCGGACGGATGGTTCTCTGGGGCCAACGTCCTGACTTTC.

The chain joins TRBV18 to TRBJ2-5; tentatively, D is TRBD1 or TRBD2 (5 bases each). CDR1 KGHSH and CDR2 LQKENI come from the germline V gene. The V gene lost 2 bases and the J gene lost 0 bases, with 10 bases spanning the gap. The CDR3 consists of 15 residues. In DNA form, the CDR3 reads TGTGCCAGCTCACCAAGGCGAGGGGACCAAGAGACCCAGTACTTC. Amino acids: CASSPRRGDQETQYF.

The genes are TRBV5-1 and TRBJ1-1; D gene ambiguous. CDR1 SGHRS and CDR2 YFSETQ come from the germline V gene. V lost 3 bases and J lost 1, with 10 bases in between. There are 14 residues in the CDR3. The CDR3 reads CASSYPTPNTEAFF. The CDR3 nucleotides read TGCGCCAGCAGCTACCCGACCCCGAACACTGAAGCTTTCTTT.

V and J are TRBV6-1 and TRBJ2-2; the match to TRBD1 covers 9 bases. The CDR3 has 16 amino acids. The junction had 7 bases not matched to a gene; V was cut back by 2 bases and J by 6 bases. Germline V gives CDR1 MNHNS, CDR2 SASEGT. The CDR3 protein is CASSEQGQGLAGELFF. The CDR3 coding sequence is TGTGCCAGCAGTGAACAAGGACAGGGGCTCGCCGGGGAGCTGTTTTTT.

The chain employs TRBV18 and TRBJ2-5; TRBD1 aligns across 7 bases. Germline CDR1 reads KGHSH; CDR2 reads LQKENI. The CDR3 length is 15 residues. Trimming removed 5 bases from V and 2 bases from J; junction bases left unmatched: 8. CDR3 coding DNA: TGTGCCAGCTCAAGGGACAGCTCCGCTCAAGAGACCCAGTACTTC. Translated, it gives CASSRDSSAQETQYF. Full variable domain (rest looked up from reference TRBV18 and TRBJ2-5): NAGVMQNPRHLVRRRGQEARLRCSPMKGHSHVYWYRQLPEEGLKFMVYLQKENIIDESGMPKERFSAEFPKEGPSILRIQQVVRGDSAAYFCASSRDSSAQETQYFGPGTRLLVL.

The gene calls are TRBV10-3 and TRBJ2-1, with 7 bases matching TRBD1. There are 15 residues in the CDR3. V dropped 3 bases and J dropped 8; count of bases not matched to a gene: 10. Germline CDR1 reads ENHRY; CDR2 reads SYGVKD. The CDR3 region is CAISDSGTAKDEQFF. The CDR3 nucleotides read TGTGCCATCAGTGATTCCGGGACAGCCAAAGATGAGCAGTTCTTC.

This clone has a handful of counts. The CDR3 coding sequence is TGTGCCAGCAGCTTGTGGACAGACATGAACACTGAAGCTTTCTTT. Translation: CASSLWTDMNTEAFF. The chain has TRBV5-6 and TRBJ1-1; weak D call: TRBD1 (6 bases). This CDR3 is 15 amino acids long. V lost 1 base and J lost 0, with 10 bases in between. From germline, CDR1 is SGHDT and CDR2 YYEEEE.

The table lists this clone with a few counts. The chain employs TRBV5-6 and TRBJ1-1; tentatively, D is TRBD1 (5 bases). Germline V gene data show CDR1 as SGHDT and CDR2 as YYEEEE. Between the trimmed V and J ends, which lost 0 bases and 1 base, there was a span of 7 bases. The CDR3 loop spans 14 amino acids. The DNA for the CDR3 is TGTGCCAGCAGCTTGGACAGGAAGAACACTGAAGCTTTCTTT. This gives the protein CASSLDRKNTEAFF.

This clone was counted a single time. This sequence joins TRBV6-5 and TRBJ2-7; 12 bases agree with TRBD2. The junction had 6 bases not matched to a gene; V was cut back by 10 bases and J by 2 bases. The CDR3 is 14 amino acids. Germline CDR1 reads MNHEY; CDR2 reads SVGAGI. DNA of the CDR3: TGTGCCACCTCTCTAGCGGGAGGGACCTACGAGCAGTACTTC. Its translation: CATSLAGGTYEQYF.

V usage is TRBV11-2 and J usage is TRBJ1-5; 7 nucleotides align to TRBD1. There are 13 residues in the CDR3. Germline CDR1 reads SGHAT; CDR2 reads FQNNGV. The trim removed 6 bases at V and 5 bases at J, leaving 4 bases unmatched. The CDR3 protein is CASSQGGDQPQHF. The CDR3 nucleotides read TGTGCCAGCAGTCAGGGGGGGGATCAGCCCCAGCATTTT.

The chain uses TRBV9 and TRBJ2-3; D unresolved. V was shortened by 0 bases and J by 5 bases, with 7 bases between the two germline ends. CDR1 is SGDLS, CDR2 YYNGEE, per germline. The CDR3 is 13 residues long. The CDR3 protein is CASSVVPRDTQYF. The CDR3 DNA follows: TGTGCCAGCAGCGTAGTCCCCCGAGATACGCAGTATTTT. The whole variable domain, remainder taken from reference TRBV9 and TRBJ2-3, is DSGVTQTPKHLITATGQRVTLRCSPRSGDLSVYWYQQSLDQGLQFLIQYYNGEERAKGNILERFSAQQFPDLHSELNLSSLELGDSALYFCASSVVPRDTQYFGPGTRLTVL.

V usage is TRBV29-1 and J usage is TRBJ2-3, with D maybe TRBD1 (6 bases). This CDR3 contains 13 residues. V dropped 8 bases and J dropped 4 bases, with 16 bases sitting between them. CDR1 is SQVTM, CDR2 ANQGSEA, per germline. The CDR3 is CSLTDTGPDTQYF. CDR3 DNA sequence: TGCAGCTTAACGGACACAGGGCCAGATACGCAGTATTTT.

This clone was observed a few times. The chain has TRBV6-5 and TRBJ1-5, with D unclear. Germline-derived CDR1 and CDR2 are MNHEY and SVGAGI. V lost 0 bases, J lost 6 bases, and 6 bases lay in between. The CDR3 has 13 amino acids. CDR3 region: CASSYSGVQPQHF. The DNA for the CDR3 is TGTGCCAGCAGTTACTCGGGTGTTCAGCCCCAGCATTTT.

This clone has just one count. The J gene is TRBJ2-5, the V gene TRBV7-9; TRBD2 aligns across 9 bases. Per the germline V gene, CDR1 is SEHNR and CDR2 is FQNEAQ (reference sequence). CDR3 size: 14 residues. J lost 1 base, V lost 5 bases, and 2 bases had no gene match. The CDR3 DNA follows: TGTGCCAGCAGCCTTAGCGGGAGCCAAGAGACCCAGTACTTC. Amino acid sequence: CASSLSGSQETQYF.

This clone was found a few times. One junction end disagrees with the germline gene, perhaps due to a read error. This chain connects TRBV11-2 to TRBJ1-1, with a tentative D call TRBD1 (5 bases). The CDR3 spans 13 residues. CDR1 is SGHAT and CDR2 is FQNNGV in the germline V gene. CDR3 amino acids: CASSLDRNTEAFF. CDR3 nucleotide sequence: TGTGCCAGCAGCCTAGACAGGAACACTGAAGCTTTCTTT.

The chain is built from TRBV2 and TRBJ1-2, with TRBD1 matching 10 bases. V shed 4 bases, J shed 5 bases, and the junction held 7 bases outside the gene matches. There are 15 residues in the CDR3. Germline V gene sequence: CDR1 SNHLY, CDR2 FYNNEI. The CDR3 loop reads CASSGETGGWYGYTF. CDR3 sequence (DNA): TGTGCCAGCAGTGGAGAGACAGGGGGCTGGTATGGCTACACCTTC.

The chain combines TRBV29-1 with TRBJ2-7; D unresolved. CDR3 length: 12 amino acids. Trimming shortened V by 4 bases and J by 6 bases, and 13 bases separated the two germline ends. Germline CDR1 SQVTM, CDR2 ANQGSEA. The CDR3: CSVVKELSEQYF. As DNA, the CDR3 is TGCAGCGTTGTTAAGGAGCTCAGCGAGCAGTACTTC.

This chain links TRBV7-2 with TRBJ2-1; 7 bases line up with TRBD2. CDR3 length equals 14 residues. The germline V gene encodes CDR1 SGHTA and CDR2 FQGNSA. V shed 3 bases and J 3 bases; nucleotides not matched to a gene: 2. This chain's CDR3 is CASSFGGGYNEQFF. Written as DNA, the CDR3 is TGTGCCAGCAGCTTTGGGGGGGGCTACAATGAGCAGTTCTTC. The whole variable domain, remainder taken from reference TRBV7-2 and TRBJ2-1, is GAGVSQSPSNKVTEKGKDVELRCDPISGHTALYWYRQSLGQGLEFLIYFQGNSAPDKSGLPSDRFSAERTGGSVSTLTIQRTQQEDSAVYLCASSFGGGYNEQFFGPGTRLTVL.

This clone turned up a few times. The V gene is TRBV11-2, the J gene TRBJ2-1, with D possibly TRBD1 on 5 matching bases. This CDR3 has 13 residues. V was shortened by 6 bases and J by 3 bases, with 9 bases between the two germline ends. Germline assignment: CDR1 SGHAT and CDR2 FQNNGV. The CDR3 spells CASRGAIYNEQFF. Here the CDR3 DNA reads TGTGCCAGCAGAGGGGCTATCTACAATGAGCAGTTCTTC.

Here the CDR3 DNA reads TGTGCCAGCGCCGGTGCCCCACCGGCAGATACGCAGTATTTT. Amino acid sequence: CASAGAPPADTQYF. The V and J genes are TRBV28 and TRBJ2-3; D is unresolved. The V gene lost 8 bases and the J gene lost 4 bases, with 16 bases spanning the gap. Germline V gives CDR1 MDHEN, CDR2 SYDVKM. The CDR3 is 14 amino acids.

The table lists this clone with a few counts. The V gene is TRBV19, the J gene TRBJ1-1; D remains ambiguous. Between the trimmed V and J ends, which lost 6 bases and 1 base, there was a span of 15 bases. The germline V gene has CDR1 LNHDA and CDR2 SQIVND (reference sequence). The CDR3 runs to 15 residues. The CDR3 DNA reads as TGTGCCAGTAGGCTCCTCCCGACCTCGAACACTGAAGCTTTCTTT. Translating gives CASRLLPTSNTEAFF.

This chain uses TRBV7-6 with TRBJ2-1, with 7 bases fitting TRBD2. J gave up 6 bases and V 0 bases, and 2 bases lay outside the gene matches. This CDR3 contains 14 residues. Germline V CDR1 and CDR2: SGHVS, FNYEAQ. The CDR3 sequence: CASSLARGGNEQFF. The CDR3 coding sequence is TGTGCCAGCAGCTTAGCCCGCGGGGGCAATGAGCAGTTCTTC.

The gene calls are TRBV27 and TRBJ2-2, with 7 bases aligning to TRBD1. V shed 6 bases and J 4 bases; nucleotides not matched to a gene: 8. The CDR3 is 15 amino acids. Germline CDR1 MNHEY, CDR2 SMNVEV (reference sequence). DNA for the CDR3: TGTGCCAGCAGCCGGGGACAGATTCCCACCGGGGAGCTGTTTTTT. Protein sequence: CASSRGQIPTGELFF.